This T cell receptor beta chain was captured by sequencing in a study of cytomegalovirus exposure and HLA in healthy donors. This clone has a single count. Germline is not matched at one junction end, which may reflect a read error. Amplification used 60 Vbeta primers and 13 Jbeta primers. The protocol was immunoSEQ multiplex PCR, while the TCRdb copy is restricted to in-frame clones and leaves out a portion. The sample shows about 160,000 clones, 79% of them seen only once. The CDR3 loop spans 14 amino acids. CDR1 is SEHNR, CDR2 FQNEAQ, per germline (reference sequence). Sequencing was done on a sample of PBMCs. This TCR derives from a man aged 35-49 years in good health and CMV-seronegative. The chain uses TRBV7-9 and TRBJ1-2; the match to TRBD1 covers 9 bases. The CDR3 loop is CSSSLSQGANGYTF. The CDR3 DNA sequence: TGTTCCAGCAGCTTATCACAGGGGGCGAATGGCTACACCTTC. The whole variable domain, remainder taken from reference TRBV7-9 and TRBJ1-2, is DTGVSQNPRHKITKRGQNVTFRCDPISEHNRLYWYRQTLGQGPEFLTYFQNEAQLEKSRLLSDRFSAERPKGSFSTLEIQRTEQGDSAMYLCSSSLSQGANGYTFGSGTRLTVV.